What follows are 23 T cell receptor beta chains derived from one specimen sequenced in a study of T cell repertoires in cytomegalovirus infection. TCRdb ran MiXCR on the reads and lists one entry per CDR3 protein. The table has 700,000 to 850,000 distinct CDR3 sequences, around a third seen once; the top ten hold around an eighth. No antigens are known for them. The material sequenced was cultured CD8+ T cells from PBMCs, taken from culture after CMV antigen stimulation. These receptors were collected from a human donor in good health (CMV status not recorded). Some clones in this sample may be carry-over from other donors' samples.

V and J are TRBV5-4 and TRBJ2-2; D gene unclear. The CDR3 contains 14 residues. The ends were cut back, 5 bases at V and 3 bases at J, with 11 bases in the middle. The germline V gene has CDR1 SGHNT and CDR2 YYREEE (reference sequence). CDR3 amino acids: CASSYIEYTGELFF. CDR3 in DNA: TGTGCCAGCAGTTATATAGAATACACCGGGGAGCTGTTTTTT.

V gene TRBV3-1 combines with J gene TRBJ2-5; D may be TRBD2 (5 bases). Germline CDR1 and CDR2: LGHDT and YNNKEL (reference sequence). CDR3 length: 15 residues. Deletions cut 8 bases from V and 5 bases from J, with 21 bases between. CDR3 DNA sequence: TGTGCCAGCTGGCTGGGCACGGCGCCGGGGGAGACCCAGTACTTC. This codes for CASWLGTAPGETQYF.

This chain links TRBV10-3 with TRBJ2-5; possible D gene TRBD1, 7 bases. The CDR3 is made up of 15 amino acids. Germline CDR1 is ENHRY and CDR2 is SYGVKD. Trimming stripped 6 bases from V and 8 bases from J, with 22 bases between. In DNA form, the CDR3 reads TGTGCCATCAGAGGGGGCAGGGGGGCCGCGGAAACCCAGTACTTC. Protein product: CAIRGGRGAAETQYF.

This clonotype has only a few counts. V usage is TRBV27 and J usage is TRBJ2-2; D is possibly TRBD2 (5 bases). The CDR3 loop spans 15 amino acids. Germline V lookup: CDR1 MNHEY, CDR2 SMNVEV (reference sequence). V was cut by 6 bases and J by 5 bases, with 16 bases left in between. CDR3 nucleotide sequence: TGTGCCAGCAGGCCGGGATCCCCGGGGACCGGGGAGCTGTTTTTT. Protein sequence: CASRPGSPGTGELFF.

This clonotype was counted only a few times. This sequence joins TRBV7-8 and TRBJ2-3; D is ambiguous. Germline CDR1 SGHVS, CDR2 FQNEAQ. V shed 6 bases and J shed 3 bases, with 13 bases lying between them. The CDR3 has 14 residues. CDR3 sequence reads: CASSFGRLTDTQYF. The CDR3 DNA reads TGTGCCAGCAGTTTCGGCCGCCTGACAGATACGCAGTATTTT.

For this clonotype: One base away lies a much larger clone, so this may be a sequencing read error. This chain connects TRBV7-8 to TRBJ2-7, with no clear D. V was cut by 1 base and J by 7 bases, with 8 bases left in between. In germline, CDR1 is SGHVS, CDR2 FQNEAQ. The CDR3 is 12 residues long. CDR3 sequence (DNA): TGTGCCAGCAGCTTAGAGCTAAGGGAGCAGTACGTC. Protein sequence: CASSLELREQYV.

This chain uses TRBV9 with TRBJ2-5; D is unclear. CDR1 is SGDLS, CDR2 YYNGEE, per germline. The CDR3 has 15 residues. Trimming stripped 0 bases from V and 2 bases from J, with 11 bases between. CDR3 protein: CASSVDVDGQETQYF. The CDR3 DNA reads as TGTGCCAGCAGCGTAGACGTGGACGGACAAGAGACCCAGTACTTC. The variable domain in full, completed from reference TRBV9 and TRBJ2-5, reads DSGVTQTPKHLITATGQRVTLRCSPRSGDLSVYWYQQSLDQGLQFLIQYYNGEERAKGNILERFSAQQFPDLHSELNLSSLELGDSALYFCASSVDVDGQETQYFGPGTRLLVL.

The rearrangement joins TRBV7-6 to TRBJ2-5; TRBD2 agrees at 8 bases. Germline CDR1 reads SGHVS; CDR2 reads FNYEAQ. The CDR3 spans 24 residues. V dropped 7 bases and J dropped 2; count of bases not matched to a gene: 36. CDR3 nucleotides: TGTGCCAGCAAATTTCCGGGGGGGGGTGGAGGGACAAGAGACCTTGTGGAGGGACAAGAGACCCAGTACTTC. It translates to CASKFPGGGGGTRDLVEGQETQYF.

This clonotype was seen once. The chain uses TRBV9 and TRBJ2-1; TRBD1 matches at 9 bases. Germline V gene lookup returns CDR1 SGDLS and CDR2 YYNGEE. The J segment lost 4 bases and the V segment lost 5 bases, leaving 4 bases of the junction unmatched. CDR3 length equals 14 residues. Here the CDR3 DNA reads TGTGCCAGCAGAGAGACAGGGGGTTACAATGAGCAGTTCTTC. Protein product: CASRETGGYNEQFF.

In its sample, this clonotype was seen a few times. The chain carries TRBV19 and TRBJ2-1; either TRBD1 or TRBD2 may fit D (6 bases each). V lost 4 bases, J lost 10 bases, and 17 bases lay in between. The germline CDR1 and CDR2 sequences are LNHDA and SQIVND (reference sequence). The CDR3 sequence is 14 residues long. DNA for the CDR3: TGTGCCAGTAGTAGAGGGGGACTCCGAACGGAGCAGTTCTTC. It specifies CASSRGGLRTEQFF. Using reference TRBV19 and TRBJ2-1 for the parts outside the CDR3, the full variable domain is DGGITQSPKYLFRKEGQNVTLSCEQNLNHDAMYWYRQDPGQGLRLIYYSQIVNDFQKGDIAEGYSVSREKKESFPLTVTSAQKNPTAFYLCASSRGGLRTEQFFGPGTRLTVL.

This clonotype was seen more than once but under ten times. The chain has TRBV4-1 and TRBJ2-1; D is uncertain. The CDR3 has 13 residues. Germline loops: CDR1 MGHRA, CDR2 YSYEKL. Trimming left V 1 base short and J 9 bases short, with 10 bases between. The CDR3 nucleotides read TGCGCCAGCAGCCAAGGGAAAGGGCGTGAGCAGTTCTTC. Its translation is CASSQGKGREQFF.

J is TRBJ2-5 and V is TRBV7-6, with D maybe TRBD1 (5 bases). The CDR3 consists of 14 residues. The germline V gene encodes CDR1 SGHVS and CDR2 FNYEAQ. The V and J ends lost 3 bases and 5 bases respectively, with 13 bases between them. The CDR3 DNA follows: TGTGCCAGCAGCTTGGCTTCAGGGTACGAGACCCAGTACTTC. Encoded protein: CASSLASGYETQYF.

CDR3 residues: CASDDGPTGELFF. The CDR3, as DNA: TGTGCCAGCGACGACGGGCCAACCGGGGAGCTGTTTTTT. The chain recombines TRBV2 with TRBJ2-2; the D is unclear. Germline lookup yields CDR1 SNHLY and CDR2 FYNNEI. Trimming cost V 8 bases and J 5 bases, with 12 bases left between them. This CDR3 spans 13 amino acids.

Worth noting for this clonotype: A much larger clone lies a single base off, so this may be a read error. The rearrangement joins TRBV7-2 to TRBJ2-7; D ambiguous. The CDR3 contains 16 residues. From germline, CDR1 is SGHTA and CDR2 FQGNSA. CDR3 region: CASSYLSGQVSYEQCF. The DNA of the CDR3 is TGTGCCAGCAGCTATTTGTCGGGTCAGGTTTCCTACGAGCAGTGCTTC. Drawing the rest from reference TRBV7-2 and TRBJ2-7, the complete variable domain is GAGVSQSPSNKVTEKGKDVELRCDPISGHTALYWYRQSLGQGLEFLIYFQGNSAPDKSGLPSDRFSAERTGGSVSTLTIQRTQQEDSAVYLCASSYLSGQVSYEQCFGPGTRLTVT.

The chain links TRBV9 to TRBJ1-2; D is unclear. Trimming cost V 7 bases and J 1 base, with 11 bases left between them. The CDR3 contains 13 residues. CDR1 SGDLS and CDR2 YYNGEE come from the germline V gene. The CDR3 sequence: CASRSFYNYGYTF. CDR3 coding DNA: TGTGCCAGCCGGTCTTTTTATAACTATGGCTACACCTTC. The variable domain in full, completed from reference TRBV9 and TRBJ1-2, reads DSGVTQTPKHLITATGQRVTLRCSPRSGDLSVYWYQQSLDQGLQFLIQYYNGEERAKGNILERFSAQQFPDLHSELNLSSLELGDSALYFCASRSFYNYGYTFGSGTRLTVV.

This clonotype was found many times. This rearrangement joins TRBV19 to TRBJ1-5, with TRBD1 identical over 7 bases. Per the germline V gene, CDR1 is LNHDA and CDR2 is SQIVND (reference sequence). The CDR3 spans 15 residues. The trim removed 6 bases at V and 1 base at J, leaving 6 bases unmatched. CDR3 DNA sequence: TGTGCCAGTAGCCAAGGGGACAGAAGCAATCAGCCCCAGCATTTT. Translated: CASSQGDRSNQPQHF.

The V and J genes are TRBV7-9 and TRBJ1-1; D is unclear. The CDR3 is 13 residues long. Trimming pared 4 bases from V and 1 base from J, leaving 7 bases between. Germline lookup yields CDR1 SEHNR and CDR2 FQNEAQ (reference sequence). The CDR3 nucleotides read TGTGCCAGCAGCTGGCAGAAGAACACTGAAGCTTTCTTT. This codes for CASSWQKNTEAFF.

The gene calls are TRBV6-2 or TRBV6-3 and TRBJ2-7; a possible D gene is TRBD1 (6 bases). The CDR3 is made up of 16 amino acids. Germline loops: CDR1 MNHEY, CDR2 SVGEGT. Trimming removed 6 bases from V and 3 bases from J, with 21 bases in between. The CDR3, as DNA: TGTGCCAGCAGCGAGGGAAGAGGACAGAAGAGCTACGAGCAGTACGTC. Translating it yields CASSEGRGQKSYEQYV.

This clonotype was seen just once. This chain uses TRBV19 with TRBJ1-5; D ambiguous. The V and J ends lost 7 bases and 4 bases respectively, with 17 bases between them. Germline V gives CDR1 LNHDA, CDR2 SQIVND (reference sequence). CDR3 size: 15 residues. The CDR3 here is CASTPAVGSNQPQHF. CDR3 coding DNA: TGTGCCAGTACCCCCGCAGTAGGGAGTAATCAGCCCCAGCATTTT.

This chain uses TRBV7-2 with TRBJ2-3; TRBD1 matches at 7 bases. The CDR3 extends over 18 amino acids. Germline assignment: CDR1 SGHTA and CDR2 FQGNSA. V shed 3 bases and J 0 bases; nucleotides not matched to a gene: 12. This CDR3 reads CASSFPSDRQTSTDTQYF. CDR3 nucleotides: TGTGCCAGCAGCTTCCCATCGGACAGGCAAACTAGCACAGATACGCAGTATTTT.

There are a few counts of this clonotype. V usage is TRBV7-2 and J usage is TRBJ2-5, with D perhaps TRBD1 or TRBD2 (5 bases each). Between the trimmed V and J ends, which lost 3 bases and 4 bases, there was a span of 15 bases. Germline V gene sequence: CDR1 SGHTA, CDR2 FQGNSA. CDR3 length: 15 amino acids. The CDR3 DNA follows: TGTGCCAGCAGCTTGAAGGGGTTAGCGTTAGAGACCCAGTACTTC. Translation gives CASSLKGLALETQYF.

The chain recombines TRBV7-8 with TRBJ2-7; D gene unclear. The V gene lost 4 bases and the J gene lost 4 bases, with 11 bases spanning the gap. Germline CDR1 and CDR2: SGHVS and FQNEAQ. The CDR3 extends over 13 amino acids. The CDR3 sequence is CASSYNRRYEQYV. The CDR3 DNA is TGTGCCAGCAGCTACAATCGGAGATACGAGCAGTACGTC.

The genes are TRBV6-2 or TRBV6-3 and TRBJ1-2; no clear D. With 4 bases removed from V and 5 bases from J, the gap between germline ends came to 20 bases. Germline V gene lookup returns CDR1 MNHEY and CDR2 SVGEGT. CDR3 length equals 16 residues. CDR3 nucleotides: TGTGCCAGCAGTTCAGAATACGGGGTACGTGGATATGGCTACACCTTC. It is translated as CASSSEYGVRGYGYTF.